This T cell receptor (beta chain) was sequenced in a study of cytomegalovirus exposure and HLA in healthy donors. Points from the study as a whole: A later analysis linked a missense DCLRE1C variant to TCR beta V- and J-gene trimming. Diagnosis of cytomegalovirus status made by the classifier reportedly showed high specificity and sensitivity. TRBV6-2, TRBV6-3 and some other V segments were excluded as indistinguishable.

With 60 Vbeta and 13 Jbeta primers, the PCR was carried out. Per the original methods: In a later analysis, around 12 million of tens of millions of unique beta chains occurred in at least two donors. The protocol was immunoSEQ multiplex PCR, while the TCRdb copy is restricted to in-frame clones and leaves out a portion. That table supplies the V and J calls and clone size; D and trimming were determined from the DNA. The profile shows under 130,000 clones, 79% of them singletons. Of note for this clone: As yet, its antigen is unknown.

Germline V gene lookup returns CDR1 SGHAT and CDR2 FQNNGV. The ends were cut back, 1 base at V and 6 bases at J, with 10 bases in the middle. This CDR3 region has 14 residues. The source material was PBMCs. The chain has TRBV11-2 and TRBJ1-5, with D perhaps matching TRBD1 (5 bases). The source is a woman aged 40 to 50 in good health and CMV-seronegative. The CDR3 region has the DNA TGTGCCAGCAGCTTAGTGGGGGGTACTCAGCCCCAGCATTTT. It encodes CASSLVGGTQPQHF. The full variable domain, in which reference TRBV11-2 and TRBJ1-5 provide the parts outside the CDR3, is EAGVAQSPRYKIIEKRQSVAFWCNPISGHATLYWYQQILGQGPKLLIQFQNNGVVDDSQLPKDRFSAERLKGVDSTLKIQPAKLEDSAVYLCASSLVGGTQPQHFGDGTRLSIL.